The next 28 T cell receptor beta chains were all read from a single sample in a study of beta chain features in type 1 diabetes. Whole-study results and caveats: For Type 1 diabetes patients, all four CD4+ subsets carried TCRB CDR3s that were moderately but significantly shorter.

Antigens of these TCRs are unknown. Reverse transcription of all isolated RNA meant that expressed TCRB transcripts were sequenced. Method: immunoSEQ multiplex PCR; TCRdb's copy keeps in-frame clones and lacks some. The profile shows a few hundred thousand clones, around 10% of them singletons. Sequencing was performed on central memory CD4+ T cells from blood. The source is a man aged 25-40 years with type 1 diabetes.

This clone was detected only a few times. CDR3 protein: CASSYGTGGAGTEAFF. DNA of the CDR3: TGTGCCAGCAGTTACGGGACAGGGGGCGCGGGCACTGAAGCTTTCTTT. V and J are TRBV6-5 and TRBJ1-1; 12 bases map to TRBD1. Germline V CDR1 and CDR2: MNHEY, SVGAGI. This CDR3 spans 16 amino acids. The V segment lost 2 bases and the J segment 4 bases; nucleotides outside the gene matches: 5.

In DNA form, the CDR3 reads TGTGCCAGTAGCCCAGCGGGAGTAGCTTACAATGAGCAGTTCTTC. The encoded protein is CASSPAGVAYNEQFF. The rearrangement uses TRBV19 and TRBJ2-1; 8 positions agree with TRBD2. This CDR3 is 15 amino acids long. The germline gives CDR1 LNHDA, CDR2 SQIVND (reference sequence). Unmatched junction bases numbered 8, after V lost 6 bases and J lost 4 bases.

The table lists this clone with a few counts. V gene TRBV4-3 combines with J gene TRBJ2-1; possibly TRBD2 for D (5 bases). This CDR3 has 16 amino acids. Per the germline V gene, CDR1 is LGHNA and CDR2 is YSLEER. The V end lost 4 bases, the J end lost 0 bases, and 13 bases lay between the germline ends. For the CDR3, the DNA is TGCGCCAGCAGCCCCCCACAGCGGAGCTCCTACAATGAGCAGTTCTTC. It translates to CASSPPQRSSYNEQFF.

This sequence joins TRBV7-8 and TRBJ1-5; D remains unclear. Per the germline V gene, CDR1 is SGHVS and CDR2 is FQNEAQ. The V and J ends lost 5 bases and 6 bases respectively, with 8 bases between them. The CDR3 has 12 amino acids. CDR3 sequence reads: CASSPLSQPQHF. CDR3 DNA: TGTGCCAGCAGCCCCTTATCTCAGCCCCAGCATTTT.

The chain joins TRBV4-2 to TRBJ1-2; D remains unclear. V was clipped by 1 base and J by 0 bases, with 15 bases between them. The CDR3 consists of 17 residues. Germline V CDR1 and CDR2: LGHNA, YNFKEQ. The CDR3, as DNA: TGTGCCAGCAGCCAAGCGAAGGCCGAGGAGGCTAACTATGGCTACACCTTC. This encodes CASSQAKAEEANYGYTF.

This clone came up many times. The V and J genes are TRBV7-2 and TRBJ1-2; D is perhaps TRBD1 (6 bases). This CDR3 comprises 15 residues. V was trimmed by 4 bases and J by 3 bases, leaving 15 bases between them. Per the germline V gene, CDR1 is SGHTA and CDR2 is FQGNSA. CDR3 DNA: TGTGCCAGCAGCTCGGGACACCCGAGGGACTATGGCTACACCTTC. Translation: CASSSGHPRDYGYTF.

The rearrangement links TRBV7-3 to TRBJ2-3; 12 bases match TRBD2. CDR1 is SGHTA, CDR2 FQGTGA, per germline. The CDR3 runs 20 residues. V dropped 4 bases and J dropped 2; count of bases not matched to a gene: 16. The CDR3 coding sequence is TGTGCCAGCAGCTCTCCGTCCGGACTAGCGGGATCGGGGGACACAGATACGCAGTATTTT. The encoded protein is CASSSPSGLAGSGDTDTQYF.

The chain combines TRBV10-3 with TRBJ1-1; D is unresolved. There are 13 residues in the CDR3. Germline values: CDR1 ENHRY, CDR2 SYGVKD. With 1 base removed from V and 3 bases from J, the gap between germline ends came to 6 bases. CDR3 bases: TGTGCCATCAGTGAGTTTGAATACACTGAAGCTTTCTTT. Protein product: CAISEFEYTEAFF.

The CDR3 bases are TGTGCCAGCAGTTACGGGGGGGACATCTATGGCTACACCTTC. Translated: CASSYGGDIYGYTF. The V gene is TRBV6-5, the J gene TRBJ1-2, with D tentatively TRBD1 (6 bases). The V and J ends lost 2 bases and 4 bases respectively, with 11 bases between them. Germline V gives CDR1 MNHEY, CDR2 SVGAGI. The CDR3 totals 14 residues.

The CDR3 coding sequence is TGTGCCAGTAGTCCCCGTGGGGGCGGGAGATGGTATGAGCAGTTCTTC. This translates into CASSPRGGGRWYEQFF. V is TRBV19 and J is TRBJ2-1, with a weak D call TRBD2 (7 bases). The CDR3 runs to 16 residues. The germline CDR1 and CDR2 sequences are LNHDA and SQIVND (reference sequence). The germline V and J ends were trimmed by 5 bases and 8 bases, with 22 bases remaining between them.

The chain carries TRBV7-2 and TRBJ2-5; the D call may be TRBD1 or TRBD2 (6 bases each). Per the germline V gene, CDR1 is SGHTA and CDR2 is FQGNSA. CDR3 length: 14 residues. V was trimmed by 3 bases and J by 9 bases, leaving 17 bases between them. CDR3 loop: CASSLILGGSSQYF. Here the CDR3 DNA reads TGTGCCAGCAGCTTGATCCTCGGGGGCAGTTCCCAGTACTTC.

The gene calls are TRBV5-1 and TRBJ1-1; D is unclear. V lost 1 base, J lost 5 bases, and 15 bases lay in between. The CDR3 length is 15 residues. Germline V lookup: CDR1 SGHRS, CDR2 YFSETQ. The CDR3 here is CASSLLGASGTEAFF. In nucleotides, the CDR3 is TGCGCCAGCAGCTTGTTGGGTGCCTCTGGGACTGAAGCTTTCTTT.

The chain has TRBV7-2 and TRBJ1-2; 9 bases are shared with TRBD1. The CDR3 runs to 14 residues. V shed 4 bases and J 3 bases; nucleotides not matched to a gene: 3. Germline CDR1 is SGHTA and CDR2 is FQGNSA. CDR3 region: CASSYTGGDYGYTF. In nucleotides, the CDR3 is TGTGCCAGCAGCTATACAGGGGGCGACTATGGCTACACCTTC.

This clone was recorded a few times. This chain links TRBV7-6 with TRBJ2-7, with a possible D match to TRBD2 (6 bases). The V end lost 0 bases, the J end lost 4 bases, and 13 bases lay between the germline ends. Germline CDR1 and CDR2: SGHVS and FNYEAQ. The CDR3 is made up of 15 amino acids. The CDR3 spells CASSLAPGLQYEQYF. For the CDR3, the DNA is TGTGCCAGCAGCTTAGCACCGGGACTCCAATACGAGCAGTACTTC.

The rearrangement links TRBV27 to TRBJ2-7; 9 positions match TRBD2. V gave up 5 bases and J gave up 2 bases; unmatched junction bases: 4. Germline CDR1 MNHEY, CDR2 SMNVEV (reference sequence). The CDR3 runs to 14 residues. The CDR3 spells CASSATSGPYEQYF. The CDR3 DNA follows: TGTGCCAGCAGTGCGACTAGCGGACCCTACGAGCAGTACTTC.

J is TRBJ2-7 and V is TRBV4-1; 11 bases match TRBD2. Germline CDR1 and CDR2: MGHRA and YSYEKL. The CDR3 contains 15 residues. The J segment lost 1 base and the V segment lost 6 bases, leaving 5 bases of the junction unmatched. The CDR3 DNA sequence: TGCGCCAGCAGTTCGACTAGCGGGATGTCCTACGAGCAGTACTTC. Encoded protein: CASSSTSGMSYEQYF.

V and J are TRBV14 and TRBJ2-5; 8 nucleotides match TRBD1. Germline loops: CDR1 SGHDN, CDR2 FVKESK. This CDR3 has 15 residues. Unmatched junction bases numbered 11, after V lost 4 bases and J lost 7 bases. The CDR3 is CASSPRTGNSGTQYF. In nucleotides, the CDR3 is TGTGCCAGCAGCCCTCGGACAGGGAACAGTGGGACCCAGTACTTC.

This chain connects TRBV15 to TRBJ2-3, with 8 bases aligning to TRBD2. Germline assignment: CDR1 LNHNV and CDR2 YYDKDF (reference sequence). The ends lost 8 bases at V and 1 base at J; junction bases unmatched: 5. The CDR3 covers 14 residues. CDR3 DNA: TGTGCCACCGCCCCGGGAGGGGGCACAGATACGCAGTATTTT. It specifies CATAPGGGTDTQYF.

The V and J genes are TRBV28 and TRBJ1-4; the match to TRBD1 covers 10 bases. Germline CDR1 reads MDHEN; CDR2 reads SYDVKM. This CDR3 is 15 amino acids long. V gave up 6 bases and J gave up 8 bases; unmatched junction bases: 9. In DNA form, the CDR3 reads TGTGCCAGCAGCCTGACGGGACAGGGGCACGAAAAACTGTTTTTT. Its translation is CASSLTGQGHEKLFF.

CDR3 nucleotide sequence: TGTGCCTGGAGTGTATTTGTGGGGACGGGCAGCAATCAGCCCCAGCATTTT. The encoded protein is CAWSVFVGTGSNQPQHF. This chain connects TRBV30 to TRBJ1-5, with D maybe TRBD1 (5 bases). Germline CDR1 reads GTSNPN; CDR2 reads SVGIG (reference sequence). V lost 0 bases and J lost 1, with 16 bases in between. The CDR3 consists of 17 residues.

This clone has more than one count but fewer than ten. J is TRBJ2-3 and V is TRBV29-1; 7 nucleotides align to TRBD1. Germline values: CDR1 SQVTM, CDR2 ANQGSEA. V was clipped by 6 bases and J by 2 bases; unmatched bases: 11. The CDR3 is 15 residues long. In DNA, the CDR3 is TGCAGCGTGGCCGGGACAGACCGAACCACAGATACGCAGTATTTT. Translating gives CSVAGTDRTTDTQYF.

The chain carries TRBV11-2 and TRBJ2-7, with D hard to call. The ends were cut back, 1 base at V and 6 bases at J, with 7 bases in the middle. This CDR3 region has 12 residues. The germline CDR1 and CDR2 sequences are SGHAT and FQNNGV. The DNA of the CDR3 is TGTGCCAGCAGCTTAGCGGTCACCGAGCAGTACTTC. This encodes CASSLAVTEQYF. Full variable domain (outside the CDR3, taken from reference TRBV11-2 and TRBJ2-7): EAGVAQSPRYKIIEKRQSVAFWCNPISGHATLYWYQQILGQGPKLLIQFQNNGVVDDSQLPKDRFSAERLKGVDSTLKIQPAKLEDSAVYLCASSLAVTEQYFGPGTRLTVT.

The chain carries TRBV6-1 and TRBJ2-7, with D maybe TRBD1 (5 bases). The V and J ends lost 4 bases and 2 bases respectively, with 12 bases between them. Germline V lookup: CDR1 MNHNS, CDR2 SASEGT. The CDR3 loop spans 14 amino acids. CDR3 region: CASSASTATYEQYF. DNA of the CDR3: TGTGCCAGCAGTGCCTCGACAGCTACCTACGAGCAGTACTTC.

This clone occurred a few times. The chain carries TRBV19 and TRBJ1-2; 10 positions match TRBD1. This CDR3 region has 15 residues. Unmatched junction bases numbered 7, after V lost 7 bases and J lost 2 bases. The germline CDR1 and CDR2 sequences are LNHDA and SQIVND (reference sequence). CDR3 loop: CASTIDRGQNYGYTF. Here the CDR3 DNA reads TGTGCCAGTACCATAGACAGGGGGCAAAACTATGGCTACACCTTC.

This clone has ten or more counts. This chain uses TRBV28 with TRBJ2-5, with 7 positions matching TRBD2. From germline, CDR1 is MDHEN and CDR2 SYDVKM. Trimming removed 4 bases from V and 7 bases from J; junction bases left unmatched: 15. CDR3 length: 16 residues. The CDR3 here is CASSSQWRGSRGTQYF. CDR3 sequence (DNA): TGTGCCAGCAGTTCCCAGTGGCGGGGGTCAAGAGGGACCCAGTACTTC. The entire variable domain, with the rest obtained from reference TRBV28 and TRBJ2-5, is as follows: DVKVTQSSRYLVKRTGEKVFLECVQDMDHENMFWYRQDPGLGLRLIYFSYDVKMKEKGDIPEGYSVSREKKERFSLILESASTNQTSMYLCASSSQWRGSRGTQYFGPGTRLLVL.

The CDR3 reads CASSPDSPYEQYF. The CDR3 DNA follows: TGTGCCAGCTCACCGGACAGCCCCTACGAGCAGTACTTC. This chain joins TRBV18 and TRBJ2-7; D possibly corresponds to TRBD1 (6 bases). Germline lookup yields CDR1 KGHSH and CDR2 LQKENI. The CDR3 loop spans 13 amino acids. V was trimmed by 3 bases and J by 2 bases, leaving 8 bases between them.

This clone came up a few times. The gene calls are TRBV5-4 and TRBJ2-2; the D is unclear. Trimming left V 2 bases short and J 7 bases short, with 12 bases between. The CDR3 has 14 amino acids. From germline, CDR1 is SGHNT and CDR2 YYREEE (reference sequence). The CDR3 region has the DNA TGTGCCAGCAGCTTATTACCTTTGGACGGGGAGCTGTTTTTT. Residues: CASSLLPLDGELFF.

This clone came up many times. The chain carries TRBV19 and TRBJ1-1; a weak D match, TRBD1 (5 bases). Germline CDR1 and CDR2: LNHDA and SQIVND (reference sequence). This CDR3 is built from 14 residues. V gave up 6 bases and J gave up 2 bases, with 13 bases separating them. The CDR3 DNA reads TGTGCCAGTAGGATCGGACACTTAAACACTGAAGCTTTCTTT. Its translation: CASRIGHLNTEAFF.